The 10 T cell receptor beta chains presented below share a single source sample, sequenced in a study of CD8 T cells in Susac syndrome. It was with random hexamers that roughly 0.5 to 1 ug RNA was reverse transcribed. TCRdb called the immunoSEQ multiplex PCR reads again in MiXCR, with one record for every CDR3 protein. The data contain 95,000 to 150,000 distinct CDR3 sequences, around 94% of them singletons. The sample comprised CD8+ T cells from PBMCs. The receptors shown here come from a human donor with Susac syndrome.

The rearrangement links TRBV6-2 or TRBV6-3 to TRBJ2-7, with 7 bases identical to TRBD1. The V segment lost 2 bases and the J segment 3 bases; nucleotides outside the gene matches: 7. In germline, CDR1 is MNHEY, CDR2 SVGEGT. The CDR3 sequence is 15 residues long. The CDR3 nucleotides read TGTGCCAGCAGTTACCCCATAGGGGGCCGCTACGAGCAGTACTTC. Residues: CASSYPIGGRYEQYF.

The chain recombines TRBV30 with TRBJ1-1; a possible D gene is TRBD1 (5 bases). The CDR3 extends over 12 amino acids. Germline CDR1 and CDR2: GTSNPN and SVGIG (reference sequence). V lost 0 bases, J lost 6 bases, and 8 bases lay in between. The CDR3 region is CAWSVEGSEAFF. CDR3 DNA: TGTGCCTGGAGTGTCGAGGGGTCTGAAGCTTTCTTT.

The V call is TRBV19, the J call TRBJ2-7; D is undetermined. V lost 3 bases to trimming and J lost 3 bases, with 12 bases between them. The CDR3 is 14 residues long. CDR1 and CDR2 from the germline V gene are LNHDA and SQIVND (reference sequence). The CDR3 sequence is CASSMGLSYYEQYF. The CDR3 region has the DNA TGTGCCAGTAGTATGGGGTTGAGTTACTACGAGCAGTACTTC.

The rearrangement joins TRBV4-1 to TRBJ2-7, with a weak D call TRBD2 (6 bases). V gave up 4 bases and J gave up 4 bases, with 14 bases separating them. The CDR3 consists of 14 residues. Germline loops: CDR1 MGHRA, CDR2 YSYEKL. Here the CDR3 reads CASSPQRGTYEQYF. CDR3 bases: TGCGCCAGCAGCCCTCAACGGGGGACGTACGAGCAGTACTTC.

The chain has TRBV12-3 or TRBV12-4 and TRBJ2-4; 7 nucleotides agree with TRBD1. The CDR3 has 17 amino acids. V lost 1 base, J lost 1 base, and 7 bases stayed unmatched. The CDR3 reads CASSLGDRPSAKNIQYF. The CDR3 bases are TGTGCCAGCAGTTTAGGGGACAGACCATCGGCCAAAAACATTCAGTACTTC.

The V gene is TRBV9, the J gene TRBJ2-1; 7 bases agree with TRBD2. Per the germline V gene, CDR1 is SGDLS and CDR2 is YYNGEE. V was clipped by 0 bases and J by 3 bases; unmatched bases: 3. The CDR3 has 15 residues. The chain's CDR3 is CASSVVGGDYNEQFF. The CDR3 coding sequence is TGTGCCAGCAGCGTAGTGGGGGGGGACTACAATGAGCAGTTCTTC.

The chain employs TRBV20-1 and TRBJ1-2, with D unresolved. V lost 7 bases and J 2 bases, leaving 11 bases between the germline ends. CDR3 length: 12 amino acids. CDR1 DFQATT and CDR2 SNEGSKA come from the germline V gene (reference sequence). CDR3 coding DNA: TGCAGTGGATTCAGATCCAACTATGGCTACACCTTC. Translated: CSGFRSNYGYTF.

The chain links TRBV29-1 to TRBJ2-1, with TRBD2 identical over 13 bases. J gave up 5 bases and V 0 bases, and 7 bases lay outside the gene matches. CDR1 is SQVTM and CDR2 is ANQGSEA in the germline V gene. The CDR3 runs to 17 residues. The CDR3 spells CSVEDTRTSGGHNEQFF. The CDR3, as DNA: TGCAGCGTTGAAGATACAAGGACTAGCGGGGGCCACAATGAGCAGTTCTTC.

As concerns this clonotype: Germline is not matched at one junction end, which may reflect a read error. This sequence joins TRBV20-1 and TRBJ2-7; 11 positions match TRBD2. Germline CDR1 and CDR2: DFQATT and SNEGSKA (reference sequence). CDR3 length equals 13 residues. CDR3 nucleotide sequence: TGCAGTCCTAGGGGGACTAGCGGCTACGAGCAGTACTTC. This sequence encodes CSPRGTSGYEQYF.

V and J are TRBV5-1 and TRBJ2-7; D gene uncertain. This CDR3 has 15 residues. V was trimmed by 3 bases and J by 2 bases, leaving 15 bases between them. CDR1 and CDR2 from the germline V gene are SGHRS and YFSETQ. The chain's CDR3 is CASSSTRVRTYEQYF. The DNA for the CDR3 is TGCGCCAGCAGCTCGACCCGGGTGAGGACCTACGAGCAGTACTTC.